This is a list of T cell receptor beta chains from one sample in a study of T-cell memory formation after mild COVID-19. Using its own MiXCR run on the 5' RACE reads, TCRdb lists one record per CDR3 protein. The sample holds 250,000 to 300,000 distinct CDR3 sequences, 8.2% seen once. Sequenced input: PBMCs or a T cell subset sorted from them (not recorded which). The origin of the receptors is a man aged 18 to 30 who had mild COVID-19 (a few samples of this study predate the infection). Cell type and time point are not known. Each CDR3 is given with its conserved first and last residue. Fields, in order: clone size, D gene, V gene, J gene, CDR3 protein, CDR3 DNA. A D gene is named only where the DNA matches it firmly. For some rows the clone size is stated as once, few or many, or as a class when expanded; others skip it.

size: many
D: NA
V: TRBV20-1
J: TRBJ1-2
CDR3: CSARGGRHNYGYTF
DNA: TGCAGTGCTAGAGGGGGCAGGCATAACTATGGCTACACCTTC

size: many
D: NA
V: TRBV30
J: TRBJ1-6
CDR3: CAWNVWGEDSPLHF
DNA: TGTGCCTGGAATGTCTGGGGTGAGGATTCACCCCTCCACTTT

size: few
D: NA
V: TRBV5-6
J: TRBJ2-5
CDR3: CASSLIRGQETQYF
DNA: TGTGCCAGCAGCTTGATCCGGGGCCAAGAGACCCAGTACTTC

size: NA
D: TRBD1
V: TRBV11-1
J: TRBJ1-1
CDR3: CASSPNHRGTEAFF
DNA: TGTGCCAGCAGCCCTAACCACAGGGGCACTGAAGCTTTCTTT

size: many
D: NA
V: TRBV5-1
J: TRBJ1-6
CDR3: CASSQGRVGSPLHF
DNA: TGCGCCAGCAGTCAGGGGCGAGTAGGTTCACCCCTCCACTTT

size: NA
D: NA
V: TRBV5-1
J: TRBJ2-5
CDR3: CASSLAALDETQYF
DNA: TGCGCCAGCAGCTTGGCCGCACTAGACGAGACCCAGTACTTC

size: few
D: NA
V: TRBV12-3/TRBV12-4
J: TRBJ1-2
CDR3: CASSLAARVLGGYTF
DNA: TGTGCCAGCAGTTTGGCAGCGAGGGTGTTGGGTGGCTACACCTTC

size: many
D: NA
V: TRBV5-1
J: TRBJ2-7
CDR3: CASAAGNYEQYF
DNA: TGCGCCAGCGCAGCAGGGAATTACGAGCAGTACTTC

size: NA
D: NA
V: TRBV25-1
J: TRBJ2-6
CDR3: CASSQGLSGANVLTF
DNA: TGTGCCAGCAGTCAGGGCCTCTCTGGGGCCAACGTCCTGACTTTC

size: many
D: NA
V: TRBV5-1
J: TRBJ2-6
CDR3: CASSPRVGVYGANVLTF
DNA: TGCGCCAGCAGCCCTCGAGTGGGGGTATACGGGGCCAACGTCCTGACTTTC

size: NA
D: NA
V: TRBV20-1
J: TRBJ2-2
CDR3: CSARDLGNSGELFF
DNA: TGCAGTGCTAGAGATTTGGGAAATAGCGGGGAGCTGTTTTTT

size: NA
D: TRBD1
V: TRBV7-2
J: TRBJ1-1
CDR3: CASSSYPAGQGASEAFF
DNA: TGTGCCAGCAGCTCCTACCCCGCCGGACAGGGGGCCTCTGAAGCTTTCTTT

size: many
D: NA
V: TRBV27
J: TRBJ2-5
CDR3: CASSRQAQETQYF
DNA: TGTGCCAGCAGTAGGCAGGCCCAAGAGACCCAGTACTTC

size: NA
D: NA
V: TRBV4-1
J: TRBJ2-7
CDR3: CASSQARQNYEQYF
DNA: TGCGCCAGCAGCCAAGCCCGGCAGAACTACGAGCAGTACTTC

size: many
D: NA
V: TRBV7-2
J: TRBJ2-7
CDR3: CASSRRDLWGEQYF
DNA: TGTGCCAGCAGCCGGAGGGACCTCTGGGGAGAGCAGTACTTC

size: NA
D: TRBD1
V: TRBV6-1
J: TRBJ1-1
CDR3: CASHRGPGTEAFF
DNA: TGTGCCAGCCACAGGGGGCCAGGCACTGAAGCTTTCTTT

size: NA
D: NA
V: TRBV6-6
J: TRBJ2-7
CDR3: CASRPAGFEQYF
DNA: TGTGCCAGCAGGCCCGCCGGGTTCGAGCAGTACTTC

size: NA
D: NA
V: TRBV2
J: TRBJ1-1
CDR3: CAHDTRSDGEAFF
DNA: TGTGCCCACGATACCCGGTCGGACGGTGAAGCTTTCTTT

size: NA
D: TRBD1
V: TRBV5-1
J: TRBJ1-1
CDR3: CASSWAPTGEGTEAFF
DNA: TGCGCCAGCAGCTGGGCCCCTACAGGGGAGGGCACTGAAGCTTTCTTT

size: many
D: TRBD1
V: TRBV12-3/TRBV12-4
J: TRBJ1-1
CDR3: CASRNGQGATEAFF
DNA: TGTGCCAGCAGGAACGGACAGGGGGCCACTGAAGCTTTCTTT

size: few
D: NA
V: TRBV3-1
J: TRBJ1-2
CDR3: CASSQDPRAGGYTF
DNA: TGTGCCAGCAGCCAAGATCCGCGGGCGGGAGGCTACACCTTC

size: NA
D: TRBD1
V: TRBV2
J: TRBJ2-7
CDR3: CASSVGTESSYEQYF
DNA: TGTGCCAGCAGTGTCGGGACAGAAAGCTCCTACGAGCAGTACTTC

size: NA
D: NA
V: TRBV24-1
J: TRBJ1-2
CDR3: CATSPSGALGYGYTF
DNA: TGTGCCACCAGCCCAAGTGGAGCCCTGGGCTATGGCTACACCTTC

size: few
D: NA
V: TRBV20-1
J: TRBJ2-1
CDR3: CSARGARRGNEQFF
DNA: TGCAGTGCTAGAGGAGCACGGAGGGGGAATGAGCAGTTCTTC

size: few
D: TRBD1
V: TRBV5-1
J: TRBJ2-7
CDR3: CASSPAGTGREQYF
DNA: TGCGCCAGCAGCCCGGCCGGGACAGGGCGCGAGCAGTACTTC

size: NA
D: TRBD2
V: TRBV10-3
J: TRBJ2-5
CDR3: CAAGAAGQETQYF
DNA: TGTGCCGCCGGAGCAGCGGGGCAAGAGACCCAGTACTTC

size: NA
D: NA
V: TRBV4-1
J: TRBJ1-5
CDR3: CASSQDLDSQHQPQHF
DNA: TGCGCCAGCAGCCAAGACTTGGACAGCCAACATCAGCCCCAGCATTTT

size: few
D: NA
V: TRBV7-2
J: TRBJ2-7
CDR3: CASSLVSGAASSYEQYF
DNA: TGTGCCAGCAGCTTAGTTTCCGGCGCAGCGTCTTCCTACGAGCAGTACTTC

size: NA
D: TRBD2
V: TRBV6-5
J: TRBJ2-7
CDR3: CASSYLGGGQSEQYF
DNA: TGTGCCAGCAGTTACCTGGGCGGGGGTCAATCCGAGCAGTACTTC

size: few
D: TRBD1
V: TRBV7-9
J: TRBJ1-3
CDR3: CASSTTGAGNTIYF
DNA: TGTGCCAGCAGCACGACAGGGGCTGGAAACACCATATATTTT

size: NA
D: NA
V: TRBV3-1
J: TRBJ1-2
CDR3: CASSQDPIPMIYGYTF
DNA: TGTGCCAGCAGCCAAGATCCGATCCCGATGATTTATGGCTACACCTTC

size: few
D: NA
V: TRBV6-2/TRBV6-3
J: TRBJ1-1
CDR3: CASSYGGSARDTEAFF
DNA: TGTGCCAGCAGTTATGGTGGGTCAGCAAGAGATACTGAAGCTTTCTTT

size: NA
D: NA
V: TRBV12-3/TRBV12-4
J: TRBJ1-2
CDR3: CASSLYMSGYTF
DNA: TGTGCCAGCAGTTTATACATGTCTGGCTACACCTTC

size: few
D: NA
V: TRBV7-2
J: TRBJ1-6
CDR3: CASSLAPMGGVSSPLHF
DNA: TGTGCCAGCAGCTTAGCGCCGATGGGGGGGGTGAGTTCACCCCTCCACTTT

size: NA
D: TRBD1
V: TRBV6-6
J: TRBJ1-2
CDR3: CASRTPGQGARSSGYTF
DNA: TGTGCCAGCAGAACCCCAGGACAGGGAGCCCGGTCTAGTGGCTACACCTTC

size: NA
D: NA
V: TRBV20-1
J: TRBJ2-3
CDR3: CSARDYQGNTDTQYF
DNA: TGCAGTGCTAGAGATTACCAGGGGAACACAGATACGCAGTATTTT

size: many
D: NA
V: TRBV5-4
J: TRBJ1-2
CDR3: CASSLAVQINYGYTF
DNA: TGTGCCAGCAGCTTGGCTGTGCAGATTAACTATGGCTACACCTTC

size: many
D: NA
V: TRBV5-1
J: TRBJ2-4
CDR3: CASTLERNDIQYF
DNA: TGCGCCAGCACCCTGGAAAGGAATGACATTCAGTACTTC

size: few
D: TRBD1
V: TRBV2
J: TRBJ2-6
CDR3: CASSPGVAGGVRSGANVLTF
DNA: TGTGCCAGCAGTCCCGGAGTTGCAGGGGGCGTCAGATCTGGGGCCAACGTCCTGACTTTC

size: few
D: NA
V: TRBV5-4
J: TRBJ1-1
CDR3: CASSPETTEAFF
DNA: TGTGCCAGCAGCCCCGAGACCACTGAAGCTTTCTTT

size: many
D: NA
V: TRBV12-3/TRBV12-4
J: TRBJ2-7
CDR3: CASSFSALSSYEQYF
DNA: TGTGCCAGCAGTTTTTCCGCCCTAAGCTCCTACGAGCAGTACTTC

size: NA
D: TRBD1
V: TRBV4-3
J: TRBJ1-3
CDR3: CASSHGAGGSGNTIYF
DNA: TGCGCCAGCAGCCACGGTGCAGGGGGTTCGGGAAACACCATATATTTT

size: few
D: TRBD1
V: TRBV4-3
J: TRBJ2-2
CDR3: CASSQDSQGANTGELFF
DNA: TGCGCCAGCAGCCAAGATAGTCAGGGGGCGAACACCGGGGAGCTGTTTTTT

size: few
D: TRBD1
V: TRBV11-2
J: TRBJ1-2
CDR3: CASSWGDRVIYGYTF
DNA: TGTGCCAGCAGCTGGGGGGACAGGGTGATATATGGCTACACCTTC

size: NA
D: NA
V: TRBV15
J: TRBJ1-5
CDR3: CATSREGRLDQPQHF
DNA: TGTGCCACCAGCAGAGAGGGGCGACTTGATCAGCCCCAGCATTTT

size: NA
D: TRBD1
V: TRBV20-1
J: TRBJ2-3
CDR3: CSATPGQGGADTQYF
DNA: TGCAGTGCTACACCTGGACAGGGGGGTGCAGATACGCAGTATTTT

size: few
D: NA
V: TRBV6-2/TRBV6-3
J: TRBJ1-1
CDR3: CASRDVGNTEAFF
DNA: TGTGCCAGCAGGGACGTTGGGAACACTGAAGCTTTCTTT

size: NA
D: NA
V: TRBV7-8
J: TRBJ1-2
CDR3: CASSQSIQAGYTF
DNA: TGTGCCAGCAGCCAATCGATCCAGGCGGGCTACACCTTC

size: few
D: TRBD2
V: TRBV15
J: TRBJ2-2
CDR3: CATSRDLAGGTNTGELFF
DNA: TGTGCCACCAGCAGAGACCTAGCGGGGGGGACGAACACCGGGGAGCTGTTTTTT

size: NA
D: NA
V: TRBV5-1
J: TRBJ1-2
CDR3: CASSLDQGTKGYTF
DNA: TGCGCCAGCAGCTTGGATCAGGGGACGAAAGGCTACACCTTC

size: NA
D: NA
V: TRBV6-6
J: TRBJ1-5
CDR3: CASRDREPQHF
DNA: TGTGCCAGCAGAGATCGAGAGCCCCAGCATTTT

size: NA
D: NA
V: TRBV28
J: TRBJ2-3
CDR3: CGPQTSTDTQYF
DNA: TGTGGGCCCCAAACTAGCACAGATACGCAGTATTTT

size: few
D: TRBD1
V: TRBV20-1
J: TRBJ2-1
CDR3: CSAGGQDSLNEQFF
DNA: TGCAGTGCTGGGGGACAGGATTCCCTCAATGAGCAGTTCTTC